The clone carrying this T cell receptor beta chain was recorded a few times. What it recognizes is unknown. The data were obtained in a study of shared clonotypes between healthy human individuals. Background on the study: Each donor's CD8 memory used one plate, CD8 naive two, each CD4 subset three. Findings and caveats of the study: Approximately 4.5% was the fraction of naive CD4 clonotypes found shared across a few donors.

Germline V gives CDR1 GTSNPN, CDR2 SVGIG (reference sequence). V shed 1 base and J shed 6 bases, with 10 bases lying between them. The CDR3 is 13 residues long. An assay was performed, and its level was deep. Genomic DNA belonging to each subset was distributed in equal measure over several immunoSEQ plates. Here immunoSEQ multiplex PCR was the method, and the copy in TCRdb shows in-frame clones only, minus some. The data contain about 1,500,000 clones, more than 95% of them singletons. Sequenced material: naive CD4+ T cells sorted from blood. Subset reported: CD45RA+ positively selected. The origin of this receptor is a young man in good health. This chain uses TRBV30 with TRBJ1-5; no reliable D call. The CDR3: CAWSEAVLQPQHF. The DNA of the CDR3 is TGTGCCTGGAGTGAGGCAGTACTTCAGCCCCAGCATTTT. Drawing the rest from reference TRBV30 and TRBJ1-5, the complete variable domain is SQTIHQWPATLVQPVGSPLSLECTVEGTSNPNLYWYRQAAGRGLQLLFYSVGIGQISSEVPQNLSASRPQDRQFILSSKKLLLSDSGFYLCAWSEAVLQPQHFGDGTRLSIL.